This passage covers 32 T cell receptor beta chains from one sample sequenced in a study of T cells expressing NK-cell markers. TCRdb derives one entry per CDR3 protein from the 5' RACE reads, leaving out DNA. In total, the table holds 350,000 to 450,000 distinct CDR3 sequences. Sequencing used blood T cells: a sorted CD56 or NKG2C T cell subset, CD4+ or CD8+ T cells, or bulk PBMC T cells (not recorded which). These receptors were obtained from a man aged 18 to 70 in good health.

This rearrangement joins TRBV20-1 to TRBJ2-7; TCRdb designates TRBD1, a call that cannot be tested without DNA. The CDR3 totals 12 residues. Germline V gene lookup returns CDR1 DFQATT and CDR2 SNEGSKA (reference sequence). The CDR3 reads CSAMGGVYEQYF.

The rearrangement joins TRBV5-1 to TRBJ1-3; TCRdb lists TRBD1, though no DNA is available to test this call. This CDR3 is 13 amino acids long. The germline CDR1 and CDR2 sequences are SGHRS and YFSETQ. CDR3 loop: CASSSRAGNTIYF.

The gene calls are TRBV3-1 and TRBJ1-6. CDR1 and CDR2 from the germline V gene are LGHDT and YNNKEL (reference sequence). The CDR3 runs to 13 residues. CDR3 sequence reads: CASARSAGSPLHF.

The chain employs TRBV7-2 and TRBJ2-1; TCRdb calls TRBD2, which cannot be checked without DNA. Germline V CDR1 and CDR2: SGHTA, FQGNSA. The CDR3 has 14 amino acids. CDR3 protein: CASSKDSGTNEQFF. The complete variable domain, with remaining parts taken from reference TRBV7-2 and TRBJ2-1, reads GAGVSQSPSNKVTEKGKDVELRCDPISGHTALYWYRQSLGQGLEFLIYFQGNSAPDKSGLPSDRFSAERTGGSVSTLTIQRTQQEDSAVYLCASSKDSGTNEQFFGPGTRLTVL.

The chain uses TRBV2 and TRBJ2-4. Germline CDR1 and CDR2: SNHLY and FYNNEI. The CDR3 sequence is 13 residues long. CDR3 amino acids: CASTWSAKNIQYF.

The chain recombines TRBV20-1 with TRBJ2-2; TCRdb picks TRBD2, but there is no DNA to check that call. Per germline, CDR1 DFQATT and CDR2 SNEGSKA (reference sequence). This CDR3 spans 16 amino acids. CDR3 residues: CSAREDSGGETGELFF.

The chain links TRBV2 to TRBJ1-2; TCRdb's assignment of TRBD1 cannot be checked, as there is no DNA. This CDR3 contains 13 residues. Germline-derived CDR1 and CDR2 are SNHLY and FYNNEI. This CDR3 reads CASNAGEFGGYTF.

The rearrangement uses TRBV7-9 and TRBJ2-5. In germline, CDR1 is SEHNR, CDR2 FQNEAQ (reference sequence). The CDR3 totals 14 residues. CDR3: CASSLGLAIETQYF.

CDR3 loop: CASSLSGLAGGPTHTDTQYF. The chain joins TRBV11-1 to TRBJ2-3; checking the TCRdb D call of TRBD2 is not possible without DNA. This CDR3 contains 20 residues. Germline V gives CDR1 SGHAT, CDR2 FQDESV (reference sequence). Variable domain in full (rest from reference TRBV11-1 and TRBJ2-3): EAEVAQSPRYKITEKSQAVAFWCDPISGHATLYWYRQILGQGPELLVQFQDESVVDDSQLPKDRFSAERLKGVDSTLKIQPAELGDSAMYLCASSLSGLAGGPTHTDTQYFGPGTRLTVL.

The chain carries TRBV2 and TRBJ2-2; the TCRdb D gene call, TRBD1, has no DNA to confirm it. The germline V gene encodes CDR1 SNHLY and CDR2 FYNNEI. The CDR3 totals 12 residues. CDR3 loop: CATTGYHGELFF.

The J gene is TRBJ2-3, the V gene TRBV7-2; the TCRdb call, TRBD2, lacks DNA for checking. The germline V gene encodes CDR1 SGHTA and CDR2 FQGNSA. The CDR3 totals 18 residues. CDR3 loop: CASSLAPLAGASTDTQYF.

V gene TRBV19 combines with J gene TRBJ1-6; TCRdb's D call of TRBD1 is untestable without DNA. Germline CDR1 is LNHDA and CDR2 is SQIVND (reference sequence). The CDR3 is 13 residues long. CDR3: CASSRTGGSPLHF.

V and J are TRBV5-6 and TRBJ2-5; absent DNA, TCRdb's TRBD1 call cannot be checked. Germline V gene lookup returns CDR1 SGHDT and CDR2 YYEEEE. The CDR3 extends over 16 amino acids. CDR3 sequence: CASSPPGQGSLETQYF.

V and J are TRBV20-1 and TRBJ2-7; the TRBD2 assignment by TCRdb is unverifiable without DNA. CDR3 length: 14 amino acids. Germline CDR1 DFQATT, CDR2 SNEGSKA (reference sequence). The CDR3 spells CSASRDGPLYEQYF.

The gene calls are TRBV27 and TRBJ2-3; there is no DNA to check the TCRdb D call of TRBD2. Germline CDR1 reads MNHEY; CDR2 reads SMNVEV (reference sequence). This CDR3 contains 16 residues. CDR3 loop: CASSPRGLAQSDTQYF.

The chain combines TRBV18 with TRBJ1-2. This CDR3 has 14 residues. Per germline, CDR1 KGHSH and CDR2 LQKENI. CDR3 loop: CASSRTSADYGYTF.

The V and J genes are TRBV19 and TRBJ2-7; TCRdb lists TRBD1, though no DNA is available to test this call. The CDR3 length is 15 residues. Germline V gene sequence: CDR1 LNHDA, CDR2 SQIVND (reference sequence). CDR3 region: CASAQRGTGAYEQYF.

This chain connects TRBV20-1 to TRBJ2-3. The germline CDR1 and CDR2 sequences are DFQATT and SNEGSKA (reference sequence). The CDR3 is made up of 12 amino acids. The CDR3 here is CSGTTVSDTQYF.

The CDR3 loop is CASSQGGRGYSYEQYF. The chain carries TRBV3-1 and TRBJ2-7; without DNA, the TCRdb call of TRBD1 cannot be checked. The CDR3 has 16 amino acids. The V gene's germline CDR1 is LGHDT and CDR2 YNNKEL (reference sequence).

The CDR3 sequence is CASSISGTGANIQYF. The J gene is TRBJ2-4, the V gene TRBV19; without DNA, the TCRdb call of TRBD1 cannot be checked. The V gene's germline CDR1 is LNHDA and CDR2 SQIVND (reference sequence). The CDR3 length is 15 residues.

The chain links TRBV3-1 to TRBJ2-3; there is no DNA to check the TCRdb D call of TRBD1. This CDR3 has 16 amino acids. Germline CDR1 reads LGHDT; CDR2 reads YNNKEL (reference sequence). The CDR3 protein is CASSPSGAPSTDTQYF.

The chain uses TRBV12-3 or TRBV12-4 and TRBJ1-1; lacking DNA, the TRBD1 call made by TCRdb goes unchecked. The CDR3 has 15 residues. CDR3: CASSLEADRGTEAFF.

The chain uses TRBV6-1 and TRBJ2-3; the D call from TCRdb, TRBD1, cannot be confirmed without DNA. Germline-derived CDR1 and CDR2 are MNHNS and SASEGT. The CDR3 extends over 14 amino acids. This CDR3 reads CASRDTLEGDTQYF.

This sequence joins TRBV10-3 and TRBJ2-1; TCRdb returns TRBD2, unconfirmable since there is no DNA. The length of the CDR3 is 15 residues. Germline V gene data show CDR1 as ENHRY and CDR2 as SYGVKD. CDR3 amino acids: CAISAQLAGEDEQFF.

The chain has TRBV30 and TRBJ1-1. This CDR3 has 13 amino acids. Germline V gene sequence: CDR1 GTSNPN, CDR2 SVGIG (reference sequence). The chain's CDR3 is CAWRLPHQAEAFF.

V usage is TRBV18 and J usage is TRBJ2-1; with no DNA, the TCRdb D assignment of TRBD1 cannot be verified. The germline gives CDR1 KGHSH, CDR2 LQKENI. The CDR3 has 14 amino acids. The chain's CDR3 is CASSPRGGSNEQFF.

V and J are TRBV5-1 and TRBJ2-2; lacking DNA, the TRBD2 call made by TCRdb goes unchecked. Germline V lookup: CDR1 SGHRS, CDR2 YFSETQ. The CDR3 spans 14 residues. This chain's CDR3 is CASSLLAGTGELFF. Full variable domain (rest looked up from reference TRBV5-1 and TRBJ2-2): KAGVTQTPRYLIKTRGQQVTLSCSPISGHRSVSWYQQTPGQGLQFLFEYFSETQRNKGNFPGRFSGRQFSNSRSEMNVSTLELGDSALYLCASSLLAGTGELFFGEGSRLTVL.

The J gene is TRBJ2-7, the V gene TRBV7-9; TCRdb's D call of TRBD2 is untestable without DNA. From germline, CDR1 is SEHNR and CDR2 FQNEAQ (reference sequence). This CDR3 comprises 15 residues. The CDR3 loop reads CASSPTSGGNYEQYF.

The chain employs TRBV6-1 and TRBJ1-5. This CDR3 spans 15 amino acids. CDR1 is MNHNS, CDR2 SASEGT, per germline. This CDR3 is CASSEGGFFNQPQHF.

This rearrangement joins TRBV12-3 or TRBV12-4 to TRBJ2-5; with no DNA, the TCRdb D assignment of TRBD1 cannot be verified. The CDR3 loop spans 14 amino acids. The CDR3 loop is CASSIPATQETQYF.

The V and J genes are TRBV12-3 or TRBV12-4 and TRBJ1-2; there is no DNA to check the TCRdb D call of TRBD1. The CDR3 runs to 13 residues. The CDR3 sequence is CASSSPLVYGYTF.

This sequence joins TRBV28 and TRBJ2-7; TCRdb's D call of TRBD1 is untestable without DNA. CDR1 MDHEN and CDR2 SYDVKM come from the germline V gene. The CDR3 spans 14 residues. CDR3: CASSSDRGLYEQYF.